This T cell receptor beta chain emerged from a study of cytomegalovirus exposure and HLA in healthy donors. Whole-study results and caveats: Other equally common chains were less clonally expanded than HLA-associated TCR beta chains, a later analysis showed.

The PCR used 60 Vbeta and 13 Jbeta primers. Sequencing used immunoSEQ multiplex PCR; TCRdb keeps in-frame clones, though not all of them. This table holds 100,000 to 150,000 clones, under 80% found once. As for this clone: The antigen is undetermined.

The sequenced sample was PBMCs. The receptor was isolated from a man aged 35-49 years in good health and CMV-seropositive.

In DNA form, the CDR3 reads TGTGCCATCAGTGAGCTCGAATTGCGGGGGGCCGGTCAGCCCCAGCATTTT. This gives the protein CAISELELRGAGQPQHF. The chain couples TRBV10-3 to TRBJ1-5; weak D call: TRBD1 (6 bases). With 2 bases removed from V and 6 bases from J, the gap between germline ends came to 20 bases. The germline CDR1 and CDR2 sequences are ENHRY and SYGVKD. There are 17 residues in the CDR3.